The 16 T cell receptor beta chains below were found in one sample sequenced in a study of T cell responses to AZD1222 COVID-19 vaccine. Data came from immunoSEQ multiplex PCR; TCRdb stores just in-frame clones and leaves some out. This repertoire shows roughly 120,000 clones, 75% to 90% found once; its top ten account for around 2.4%. Here the sequenced sample was peripheral blood, taken on day 0 of AZD1222 vaccination. All receptors come from an adult in good health.

The chain couples TRBV13 to TRBJ2-7, with D tentatively TRBD1 (5 bases). V was trimmed by 1 base and J by 0 bases, leaving 10 bases between them. CDR1 and CDR2 (germline): PRHDT, FYEKMQ (reference sequence). CDR3 size: 15 residues. The CDR3 DNA reads TGTGCCAGCAGCTTAGAAGGTCAGGGCTCCTACGAGCAGTACTTC. Amino acid sequence: CASSLEGQGSYEQYF.

The chain recombines TRBV21-1 with TRBJ2-2; the table's TRBD1 call for D was not verified on the DNA. TRBV21-1 is reported as a pseudogene. This CDR3 spans 15 amino acids. The CDR3 nucleotides are TGTGCCAGCAGCCTACGGGACAAGAACACCGGGGAGCTGTTTTTT. Amino acids: CASSLRDKNTGELFF.

This clone was found a few times. The chain is built from TRBV12-5 and TRBJ2-7; D call uncertain. Germline V lookup: CDR1 LGHNT, CDR2 FRNRAP. V was trimmed by 6 bases and J by 4 bases, leaving 10 bases between them. This CDR3 has 12 residues. CDR3 DNA sequence: TGTGCTAGTGGGAACGGGTTTTACGAGCAGTACTTC. Translating gives CASGNGFYEQYF.

The chain links TRBV29-1 to TRBJ2-5; 11 bases are shared with TRBD2. Germline-derived CDR1 and CDR2 are SQVTM and ANQGSEA. Trimming at V came to 6 bases and at J to 5 bases, leaving 14 bases not matched to a gene. This CDR3 has 16 residues. The CDR3 region is CSVRVAGGLSWETQYF. CDR3 bases: TGCAGCGTGAGGGTAGCGGGAGGGCTTTCATGGGAGACCCAGTACTTC.

The gene calls are TRBV9 and TRBJ2-7, with D possibly TRBD2 on 6 matching bases. CDR3 size: 14 residues. CDR1 and CDR2 (germline): SGDLS, YYNGEE. V dropped 0 bases and J dropped 3 bases, with 10 bases sitting between them. The CDR3 nucleotides are TGTGCCAGCAGCGTAGCTGTGGGAGGCTACGAGCAGTACTTC. Protein: CASSVAVGGYEQYF.

The chain carries TRBV5-1 and TRBJ2-7, with D maybe TRBD1 (6 bases). This CDR3 has 14 residues. V was shortened by 2 bases and J by 6 bases, with 15 bases between the two germline ends. The germline CDR1 and CDR2 sequences are SGHRS and YFSETQ. The CDR3 sequence: CASSFQQGLGEQYF. Written as DNA, the CDR3 is TGCGCCAGCAGCTTCCAACAGGGATTAGGCGAGCAGTACTTC.

The rearrangement links TRBV28 to TRBJ1-5, with unresolved D. Looked up from germline, CDR1 is MDHEN and CDR2 is SYDVKM. The CDR3 spans 14 residues. Trimming left V 4 bases short and J 7 bases short, with 14 bases between. The CDR3 DNA sequence: TGTGCCAGCAGTTCAACCCGGACGGGGCAGCCCCAGCATTTT. Protein product: CASSSTRTGQPQHF.

The chain recombines TRBV6-5 with TRBJ1-2; no firm D call. Trimming pared 5 bases from V and 4 bases from J, leaving 5 bases between. CDR1 and CDR2 (germline): MNHEY, SVGAGI. This CDR3 spans 11 amino acids. CDR3 sequence reads: CASSPFYGYTF. CDR3 DNA: TGTGCCAGCAGTCCGTTCTATGGCTACACCTTC.

The V and J genes are TRBV7-6 and TRBJ1-1, with D maybe TRBD1 (5 bases). The CDR3 runs to 13 residues. Trimming stripped 0 bases from V and 8 bases from J, with 10 bases between. Germline V gene sequence: CDR1 SGHVS, CDR2 FNYEAQ. The CDR3 nucleotides are TGTGCCAGCAGCTTAGCGGGACTCAAAGAAGCTTTCTTT. As protein: CASSLAGLKEAFF. Together with reference TRBV7-6 and TRBJ1-1, the CDR3 gives the full variable domain: GAGVSQSPRYKVTKRGQDVALRCDPISGHVSLYWYRQALGQGPEFLTYFNYEAQQDKSGLPNDRFSAERPEGSISTLTIQRTEQRDSAMYRCASSLAGLKEAFFGQGTRLTVV.

The J gene is TRBJ1-2, the V gene TRBV5-1, with D unclear. From germline, CDR1 is SGHRS and CDR2 YFSETQ. V lost 0 bases and J 2 bases, leaving 8 bases between the germline ends. CDR3 length: 14 amino acids. CDR3 nucleotides: TGCGCCAGCAGCTTGGCCGAGGCGAACTATGGCTACACCTTC. This gives the protein CASSLAEANYGYTF.

This clone came up a few times. This chain uses TRBV19 with TRBJ1-5, with a possible D match to TRBD1 (5 bases). Germline CDR1 and CDR2: LNHDA and SQIVND (reference sequence). The CDR3 has 15 amino acids. V was clipped by 7 bases and J by 3 bases, with 16 bases between them. The CDR3, as DNA: TGTGCCAGTAATACCCAGGGACCTATCAATCAGCCCCAGCATTTT. This encodes CASNTQGPINQPQHF.

This clone showed up just a few times. This chain uses TRBV4-2 with TRBJ1-4; D is undetermined. The V and J ends lost 4 bases and 4 bases respectively, with 7 bases between them. CDR1 is LGHNA and CDR2 is YNFKEQ in the germline V gene. There are 13 residues in the CDR3. For the CDR3, the DNA is TGTGCCAGCAGCCCAGATTATAATGAAAAACTGTTTTTT. As protein: CASSPDYNEKLFF.

This chain joins TRBV2 and TRBJ1-6, with D uncertain. The CDR3 extends over 16 amino acids. V was trimmed by 1 base and J by 7 bases, leaving 14 bases between them. Germline V gene data show CDR1 as SNHLY and CDR2 as FYNNEI. CDR3 in DNA: TGTGCCAGCAGTGAAGACATCGGGGTTGAAAATTCACCCCTCCACTTT. Protein sequence: CASSEDIGVENSPLHF.

The CDR3 sequence is CASRLTGGGDEQYF. CDR3 coding DNA: TGCGCCAGCAGACTTACAGGGGGTGGGGACGAGCAGTACTTC. The J gene is TRBJ2-7, the V gene TRBV4-1; TRBD1 matches 8 bases. V lost 6 bases and J lost 5; bases outside the gene matches: 9. The CDR3 is made up of 14 amino acids. Germline V gene data show CDR1 as MGHRA and CDR2 as YSYEKL.

The J gene is TRBJ2-2, the V gene TRBV9, with 11 nucleotides matching TRBD2. Per the germline V gene, CDR1 is SGDLS and CDR2 is YYNGEE. The trim removed 5 bases at V and 5 bases at J, leaving 8 bases unmatched. The CDR3 totals 16 residues. The CDR3 DNA reads TGTGCCAGCAGTGCCGGGACTAGCGGATTTACCGGGGAGCTGTTTTTT. Protein sequence: CASSAGTSGFTGELFF.

The chain uses TRBV19 and TRBJ1-3, with D unresolved. The CDR3 has 14 amino acids. Germline V gene data show CDR1 as LNHDA and CDR2 as SQIVND (reference sequence). Trimming took off 8 bases at V and 0 bases at J, with 11 bases between the two ends. The CDR3 DNA follows: TGTGCCAGTGAGGGAGGCAACTCTGGAAACACCATATATTTT. Amino acid sequence: CASEGGNSGNTIYF.